The 6 T cell receptor beta chains below were found in one sample sequenced in a study of T cell repertoires in cytomegalovirus infection. TCRdb independently ran MiXCR on the reads; one entry per CDR3 protein. Counted here are around 740,000 distinct CDR3 sequences, less than 40% occurring once; the ten biggest clones make up roughly 2.8%. Sequenced material: PBMCs. The receptor set was obtained from a human donor in good health (CMV status not recorded). Some clones in this sample may be carry-over from other donors' samples.

This clonotype was seen repeatedly, ten times or more. The chain recombines TRBV20-1 with TRBJ2-3; no firm D call. V lost 3 bases and J lost 5, with 18 bases in between. Germline CDR1 is DFQATT and CDR2 is SNEGSKA (reference sequence). The CDR3 is made up of 15 amino acids. The CDR3 sequence is CSASVALTSQDTQYF. DNA of the CDR3: TGCAGTGCTAGTGTGGCCCTAACGAGCCAAGATACGCAGTATTTT.

On this clonotype: A junction boundary mismatches the germline segment, possibly from a read error. The chain couples TRBV7-2 to TRBJ1-5; unclear D gene. This CDR3 comprises 14 residues. Germline V lookup: CDR1 SGHTA, CDR2 FQGNSA. The CDR3 nucleotides are TGTGCCCGCAGCTTAGTGCAGTGGCGTCAGCCCCAGCATTTT. Amino acid sequence: CARSLVQWRQPQHF.

This clonotype has a handful of counts. The gene calls are TRBV12-3 or TRBV12-4 and TRBJ1-2, with a tentative D call TRBD1 (5 bases). The CDR3 spans 16 residues. The V gene lost 2 bases and the J gene lost 4 bases, with 17 bases spanning the gap. CDR3 loop: CASSLRGTAVPYGYTF. Here the CDR3 DNA reads TGTGCCAGCAGTTTACGAGGGACTGCGGTGCCCTATGGCTACACCTTC.

With regard to this clonotype: A read error may produce the germline difference seen at one junction end. V gene TRBV12-3 or TRBV12-4 combines with J gene TRBJ1-1; no clear D gene. This CDR3 is 12 amino acids long. The CDR3 nucleotides read TGTCCCAGCAGTTGGGCCAACACTGAAGCTTTCTTT. Translation gives CPSSWANTEAFF.

In this sample, this clonotype turned up a few times. This could be a read error, since a much larger clone is one nucleotide away. This rearrangement joins TRBV7-2 to TRBJ2-3; 10 bases line up with TRBD2. The germline V gene encodes CDR1 SGHTA and CDR2 FQGNSA. The CDR3 has 15 amino acids. V shed 5 bases, J shed 4 bases, and the junction held 6 bases outside the gene matches. CDR3 nucleotide sequence: TGTGCCAGCAGCCTAGGACTAGCGGTCTCAGATACGCAGTATTTT. Translated: CASSLGLAVSDTQYF.

Only a few counts were recorded for this clonotype. The V gene is TRBV12-3 or TRBV12-4, the J gene TRBJ1-6; possible D gene TRBD1, 5 bases. The CDR3 contains 16 residues. The V end lost 2 bases, the J end lost 7 bases, and 15 bases lay between the germline ends. The DNA for the CDR3 is TGTGCCAGCAGTTTATCGGGGGGGAGAACCAATTCACCCCTCCACTTT. Translating gives CASSLSGGRTNSPLHF.